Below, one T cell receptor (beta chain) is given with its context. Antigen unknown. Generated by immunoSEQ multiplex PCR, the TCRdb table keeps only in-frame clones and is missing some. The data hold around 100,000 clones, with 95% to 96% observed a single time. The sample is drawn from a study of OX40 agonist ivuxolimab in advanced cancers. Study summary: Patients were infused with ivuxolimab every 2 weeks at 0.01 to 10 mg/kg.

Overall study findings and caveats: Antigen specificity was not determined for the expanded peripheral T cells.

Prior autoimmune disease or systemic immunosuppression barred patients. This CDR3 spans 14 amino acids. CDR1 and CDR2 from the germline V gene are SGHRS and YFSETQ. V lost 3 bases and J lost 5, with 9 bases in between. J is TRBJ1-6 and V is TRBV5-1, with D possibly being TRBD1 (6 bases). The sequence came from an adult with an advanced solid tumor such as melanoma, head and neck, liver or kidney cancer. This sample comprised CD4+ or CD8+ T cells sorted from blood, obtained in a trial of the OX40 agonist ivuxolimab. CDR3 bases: TGCGCCAGCAGCTCCGACAGGAATAATTCACCCCTCCACTTT. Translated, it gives CASSSDRNNSPLHF.